This T cell receptor beta chain emerged from a study of identical twins. TCRdb itself ran the 5' RACE reads through MiXCR, one entry per CDR3 protein. The sample yields 600,000 to 850,000 distinct CDR3 sequences, over 15% seen once. CDR1 and CDR2 (germline): SNHLY, FYNNEI. V was pared by 7 bases and J by 6 bases, with 11 bases of the junction left unmatched. The CDR3 spans 14 residues. The data also belong to a second study, concerning T cells expressing NK-cell markers.

The chain recombines TRBV2 with TRBJ2-7, with 8 bases fitting TRBD2. Sequenced sample: PBMCs. The source of this sequence is a woman between 18 and 30 years old in good health. The CDR3 loop reads CASNLGGGSGEQYF. The DNA of the CDR3 is TGTGCCAGCAACCTTGGCGGGGGGTCAGGCGAGCAGTACTTC.